This T cell receptor beta chain was identified in a study of T cell clones after liver transplantation (dated by TCRdb to the late 2010s). General notes on the study: The samples were obtained from ITN030ST, a randomized trial that attempted immunosuppression withdrawal within 2 years after liver transplantation. A cohort of 8 liver transplant recipients was studied, of whom 3 were classified as tolerant and 5 as non-tolerant. Three of the eight recipients were HCV-positive; the others were transplanted for non-autoimmune, non-viral indications. As an antigen-independent comparator for donor-reactive sequences, third party-reactive TCRbeta sequences were also identified from pre-transplant MLRs. No induction therapy was given to the subjects, and standard immunosuppression was administered until randomization at 12-24 months post-transplant. Donor-reactive T cell clones were identified using TCRbeta sequencing after a pre-transplant mixed lymphocyte reaction and were then followed in post-transplant blood. Blood samples were taken pre-transplant, pre-randomization before withdrawal, and post-randomization after full withdrawal or failed withdrawal. Tolerance was defined as complete immunosuppression withdrawal for at least one year with no rise in liver enzymes beyond twice the upper limit of normal. The full study reports these points: Conclusions were preliminary, limited by small, heterogeneous patient numbers and non-standardized post-transplant time points. Because allograft tissue specimens were not available, migration of donor-reactive T cells into the graft, rather than deletion, may have occurred. A significant post-transplant decrease in circulating donor-reactive CD4 TCRbeta sequences was observed in 5 of 8 subjects, irrespective of tolerance or HCV status. In two subjects, low numbers of available donor cells limited the measurable donor-reactive repertoire. The decline in donor-reactive sequences exceeded the decline in third party-reactive sequences, suggesting partial antigen-specific deletion that was unrelated to withdrawal success. Once repertoire turnover was taken into account, donor-reactive detection showed a significant reduction for CD4 in 7 of 8 subjects and for CD8 in 8 of 8.

Of note for this clone: No cognate antigen has been identified for it. Qualities for individual bases were not recorded, and no much larger clone is one base off.

This specimen's time point label, interpreted: pre-transplant. Unstimulated PBMCs, after thawing, were stained for CD3, CD4 and CD8 and then FACS-sorted into CD3+CD4+ and CD3+CD8+ populations. All 8 studied subjects were randomized to immunosuppression withdrawal. The Qiagen DNeasy Blood and Tissue Kit was used for isolation of genomic DNA. High-throughput TCRbeta CDR3 sequencing of frozen genomic DNA was performed by immunoSEQ, with PCR amplification, mapping, bias correction and internal controls included. In the source study's methods: Only productive rearrangements were retained, with each unique TCRbeta sequence defined by its CDR3 nucleotide sequence together with its V and J gene. For a sequence to be called donor-reactive, it needed a frequency of at least 0.01% and at least 5-fold expansion in CFSE-low cells compared with unstimulated pre-transplant cells. Minimum frequency thresholds were set for each subject on the basis of the unstimulated sample with the lowest template count, so that a detection power of at least 90% was ensured. Repertoire turnover was measured by Jensen-Shannon divergence between the top 1000 TCRbeta sequences post- and pre-transplant. Changes in detection of donor-reactive sequences were tested with two-sided Fisher's exact tests. Entries here come from immuneACCESS through TCRdb and include only in-frame sequences with V and J called. Some clones fail to appear in such tables; in the studies checked, an unresolved V gene covers under half of the shortfall, and the cause of the remainder is unknown. V, J and clone size are taken as reported in that table, and D and trimming were inferred from the DNA itself. In this sample the table shows 85,000 to 130,000 clones, roughly four fifths of which occur a single time. The ten top clones hold about 0.89% of the sample.

The CDR3 goes from the cysteine to the phenylalanine over 13 residues. Only the CDR3 DNA stays, 39 bases, in frame from base 1. According to the germline V gene (reference sequence), CDR1 reads MNHNY and CDR2 reads SVGAGI. After removal of 4 bases from V and 11 bases from J, the junction retains 7 bases not matched to a gene. The rearranged segments are TRBV6-6 and TRBJ1-1; TRBD1 lines up with 10 middle nucleotides. The sample here was CD4+ T cells from blood, taken before liver transplant. The clonotype originates from a human donor who received a liver transplant. The CDR3: CASSFRDRGAAFF. The DNA is TGTGCCAGCAGTTTCCGGGACAGGGGTGCGGCTTTCTTT.